This TCR beta chain was profiled in a study of CD8+CD57+ T cells in acquired aplastic anemia. Overall study context: CD4+ reads averaged around 9.9 million in healthy donors.

The CDR3 totals 16 residues. Trimming cost V 4 bases and J 5 bases, with 19 bases left between them. The germline gives CDR1 SGHDN, CDR2 FVKESK. Regarding the study as a whole: Researchers report that twenty-nine CD8+ CDR3 sequences appeared in both patients and controls.

Genomic DNA served as template for TCR beta VDJ and CDR3 profiling. TCRdb recomputed calls from the reads with MiXCR, one row per CDR3 protein. The sample includes about 190,000 distinct CDR3 sequences, less than 70% of them seen just once. This clonotype has at least ten counts. Its target is unknown. The V gene is TRBV14, the J gene TRBJ2-3, with D possibly matching TRBD1 (5 bases). The sequencing input was sorted CD4+, CD8+, or CD8+CD57+ T cells (not recorded which) from PBMCs. The clonotype originates from a human donor in good health, serving as a control. CDR3 sequence (DNA): TGTGCCAGCAGCCTTGGCCAGACAGTCGGATTAGATACGCAGTATTTT. Encoded protein: CASSLGQTVGLDTQYF.